The subject of this entry is one TCR beta chain. Some clones are missing from TCRdb's copy, which holds only in-frame ones; the method was immunoSEQ multiplex PCR. The top ten clones hold around 7.6% of a sample with around 85,000 clones, about 89% of them seen once. These data originate in a study of control samples from healthy donors and cancer patients. Sample: blood. The sequence came from a woman in her fifties or sixties in good health.

The CDR3 region is CASSPRASGDSPLHF. Here the CDR3 DNA reads TGTGCCAGCAGTCCCAGGGCTTCAGGGGATTCACCCCTCCACTTT. The V and J genes are TRBV7-6 and TRBJ1-6, with D perhaps TRBD1 (6 bases). Trimming pared 6 bases from V and 8 bases from J, leaving 17 bases between. The CDR3 sequence is 15 residues long. Germline values: CDR1 SGHVS, CDR2 FNYEAQ.